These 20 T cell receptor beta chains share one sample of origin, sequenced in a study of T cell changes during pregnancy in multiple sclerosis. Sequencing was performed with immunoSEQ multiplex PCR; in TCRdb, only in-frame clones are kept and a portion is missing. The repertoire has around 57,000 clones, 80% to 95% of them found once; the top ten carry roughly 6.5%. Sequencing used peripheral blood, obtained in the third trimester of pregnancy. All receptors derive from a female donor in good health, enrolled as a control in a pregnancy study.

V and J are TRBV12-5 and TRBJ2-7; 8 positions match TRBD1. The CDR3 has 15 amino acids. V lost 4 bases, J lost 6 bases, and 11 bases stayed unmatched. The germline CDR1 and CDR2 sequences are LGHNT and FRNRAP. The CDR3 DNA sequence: TGTGCTAGTGGTTCCCAGGGGGCCGGGTATTCCGAGCAGTACTTC. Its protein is CASGSQGAGYSEQYF. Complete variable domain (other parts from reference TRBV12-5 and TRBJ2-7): DARVTQTPRHKVTEMGQEVTMRCQPILGHNTVFWYRQTMMQGLELLAYFRNRAPLDDSGMPKDRFSAEMPDATLATLKIQPSEPRDSAVYFCASGSQGAGYSEQYFGPGTRLTVT.

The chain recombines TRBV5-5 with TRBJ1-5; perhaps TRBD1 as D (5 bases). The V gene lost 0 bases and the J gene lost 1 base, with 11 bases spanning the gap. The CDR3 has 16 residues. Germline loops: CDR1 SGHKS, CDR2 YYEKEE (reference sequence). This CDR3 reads CASSLGDSRSNQPQHF. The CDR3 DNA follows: TGTGCCAGCAGCTTGGGGGACTCTAGAAGCAATCAGCCCCAGCATTTT.

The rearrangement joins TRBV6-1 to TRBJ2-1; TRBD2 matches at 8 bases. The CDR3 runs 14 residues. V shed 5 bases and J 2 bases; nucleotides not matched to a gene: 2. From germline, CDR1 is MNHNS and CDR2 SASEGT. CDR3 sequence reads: CASSRAGAYNEQFF. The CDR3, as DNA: TGTGCCAGCAGTCGAGCGGGAGCCTACAATGAGCAGTTCTTC.

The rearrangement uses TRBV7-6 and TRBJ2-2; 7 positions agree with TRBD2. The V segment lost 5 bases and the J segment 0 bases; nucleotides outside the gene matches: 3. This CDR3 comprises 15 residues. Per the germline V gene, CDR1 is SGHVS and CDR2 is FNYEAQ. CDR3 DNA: TGTGCCAGCAGCCCAGCGGGACCGAACACCGGGGAGCTGTTTTTT. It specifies CASSPAGPNTGELFF.

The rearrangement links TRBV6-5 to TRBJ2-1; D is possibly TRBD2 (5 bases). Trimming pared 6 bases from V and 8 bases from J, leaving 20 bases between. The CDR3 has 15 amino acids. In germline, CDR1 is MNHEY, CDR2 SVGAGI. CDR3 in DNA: TGTGCCAGCAGCCCAAGACCAGCGGTTCATCATGAGCAGTTCTTC. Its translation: CASSPRPAVHHEQFF.

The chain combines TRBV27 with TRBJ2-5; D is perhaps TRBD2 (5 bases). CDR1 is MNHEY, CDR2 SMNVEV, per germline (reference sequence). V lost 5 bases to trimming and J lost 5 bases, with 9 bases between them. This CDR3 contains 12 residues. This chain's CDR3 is CASSGPGETQYF. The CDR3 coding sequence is TGTGCCAGCAGTGGGCCGGGGGAGACCCAGTACTTC.

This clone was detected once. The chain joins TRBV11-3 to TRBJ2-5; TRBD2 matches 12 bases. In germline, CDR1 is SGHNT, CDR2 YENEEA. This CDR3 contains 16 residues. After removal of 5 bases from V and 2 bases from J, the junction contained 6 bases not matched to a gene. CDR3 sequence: CASSLLGLAGQETQYF. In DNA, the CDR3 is TGTGCCAGCAGCCTCCTAGGACTAGCGGGGCAAGAGACCCAGTACTTC.

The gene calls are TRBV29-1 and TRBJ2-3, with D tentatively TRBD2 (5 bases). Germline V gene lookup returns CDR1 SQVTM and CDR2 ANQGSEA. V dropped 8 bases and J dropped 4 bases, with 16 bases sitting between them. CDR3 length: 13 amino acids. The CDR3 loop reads CSFFEGKSDTQYF. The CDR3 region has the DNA TGCAGCTTTTTTGAGGGCAAGTCAGATACGCAGTATTTT.

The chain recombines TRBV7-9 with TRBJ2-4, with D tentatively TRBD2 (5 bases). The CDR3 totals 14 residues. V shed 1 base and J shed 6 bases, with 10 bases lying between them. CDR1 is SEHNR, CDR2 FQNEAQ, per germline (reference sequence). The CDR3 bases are TGTGCCAGCAGCTTAGGGGGTCGGGGAAACATTCAGTACTTC. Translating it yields CASSLGGRGNIQYF.

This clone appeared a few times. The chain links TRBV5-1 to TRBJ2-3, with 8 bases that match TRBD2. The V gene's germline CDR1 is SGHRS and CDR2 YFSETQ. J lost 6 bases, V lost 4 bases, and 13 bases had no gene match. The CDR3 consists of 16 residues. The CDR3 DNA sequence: TGCGCCAGCAGCATCAGTATAGCGGGAAGGAGGGATACGCAGTATTTT. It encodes CASSISIAGRRDTQYF.

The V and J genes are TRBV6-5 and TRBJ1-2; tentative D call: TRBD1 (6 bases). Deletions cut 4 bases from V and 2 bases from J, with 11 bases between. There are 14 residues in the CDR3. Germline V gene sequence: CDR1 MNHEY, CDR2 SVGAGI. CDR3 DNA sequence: TGTGCCAGCAGTTTTGGAACAGGGAACTATGGCTACACCTTC. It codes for CASSFGTGNYGYTF.

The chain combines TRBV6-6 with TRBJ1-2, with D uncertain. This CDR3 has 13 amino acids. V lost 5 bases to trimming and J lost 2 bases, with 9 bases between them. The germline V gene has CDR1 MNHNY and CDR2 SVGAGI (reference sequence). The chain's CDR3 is CASSPGSNYGYTF. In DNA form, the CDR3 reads TGTGCCAGCAGTCCGGGTTCAAACTATGGCTACACCTTC.

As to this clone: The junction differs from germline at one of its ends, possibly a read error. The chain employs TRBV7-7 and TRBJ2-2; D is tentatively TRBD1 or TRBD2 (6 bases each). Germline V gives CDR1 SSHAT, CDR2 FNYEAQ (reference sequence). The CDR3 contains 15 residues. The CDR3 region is CASSLGGGNTGELFF. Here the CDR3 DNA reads TGTGCTAGCAGCTTAGGAGGGGGTAACACCGGGGAGCTGTTTTTT. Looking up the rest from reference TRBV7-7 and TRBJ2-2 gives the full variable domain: GAGVSQSPRYKVTKRGQDVTLRCDPISSHATLYWYQQALGQGPEFLTYFNYEAQPDKSGLPSDRFSAERPEGSISTLTIQRTEQRDSAMYRCASSLGGGNTGELFFGEGSRLTVL.

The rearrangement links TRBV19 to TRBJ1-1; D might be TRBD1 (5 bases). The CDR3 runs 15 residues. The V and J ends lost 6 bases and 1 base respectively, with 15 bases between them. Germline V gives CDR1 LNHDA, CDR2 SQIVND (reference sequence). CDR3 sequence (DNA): TGTGCCAGTAGGGGGCAGGATCTACCGAACACTGAAGCTTTCTTT. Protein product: CASRGQDLPNTEAFF.

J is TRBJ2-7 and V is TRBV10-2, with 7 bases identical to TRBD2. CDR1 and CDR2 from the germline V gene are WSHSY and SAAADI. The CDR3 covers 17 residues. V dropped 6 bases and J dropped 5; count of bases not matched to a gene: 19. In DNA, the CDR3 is TGCGCCAGCAGAAACTCCCGGACGGGACTAAAGACACACGAGCAGTACTTC. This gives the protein CASRNSRTGLKTHEQYF.

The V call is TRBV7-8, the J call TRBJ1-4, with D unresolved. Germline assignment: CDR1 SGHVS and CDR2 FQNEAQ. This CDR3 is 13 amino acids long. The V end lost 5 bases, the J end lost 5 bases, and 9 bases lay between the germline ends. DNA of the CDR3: TGTGCCAGCAGCAGCAGGCCAAATGAAAAACTGTTTTTT. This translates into CASSSRPNEKLFF.

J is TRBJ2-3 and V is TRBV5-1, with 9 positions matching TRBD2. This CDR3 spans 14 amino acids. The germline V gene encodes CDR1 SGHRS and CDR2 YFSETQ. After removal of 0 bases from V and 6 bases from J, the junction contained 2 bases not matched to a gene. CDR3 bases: TGCGCCAGCAGCTTGGTAGCGGGAGAGGATACGCAGTATTTT. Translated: CASSLVAGEDTQYF.

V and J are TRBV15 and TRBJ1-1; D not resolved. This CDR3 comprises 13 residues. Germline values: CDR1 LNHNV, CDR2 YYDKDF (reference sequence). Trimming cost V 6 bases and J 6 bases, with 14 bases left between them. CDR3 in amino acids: CATRLSGSAEAFF. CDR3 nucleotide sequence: TGTGCCACCAGACTTTCCGGGTCGGCTGAAGCTTTCTTT.

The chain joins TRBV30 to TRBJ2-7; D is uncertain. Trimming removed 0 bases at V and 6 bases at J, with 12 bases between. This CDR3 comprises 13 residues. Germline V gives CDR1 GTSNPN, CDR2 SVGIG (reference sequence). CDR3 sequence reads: CAWSVRAVVEQYF. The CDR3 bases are TGTGCCTGGAGTGTACGAGCTGTTGTCGAGCAGTACTTC. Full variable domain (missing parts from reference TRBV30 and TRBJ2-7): SQTIHQWPATLVQPVGSPLSLECTVEGTSNPNLYWYRQAAGRGLQLLFYSVGIGQISSEVPQNLSASRPQDRQFILSSKKLLLSDSGFYLCAWSVRAVVEQYFGPGTRLTVT.

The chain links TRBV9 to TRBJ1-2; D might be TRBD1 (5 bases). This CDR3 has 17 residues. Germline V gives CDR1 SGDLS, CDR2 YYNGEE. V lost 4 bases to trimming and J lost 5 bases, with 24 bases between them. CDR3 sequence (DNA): TGTGCCAGCAGCCCCCCCGACGGGGCCTCGGGAGGTTATGGCTACACCTTC. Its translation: CASSPPDGASGGYGYTF. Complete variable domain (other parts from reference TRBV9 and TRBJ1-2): DSGVTQTPKHLITATGQRVTLRCSPRSGDLSVYWYQQSLDQGLQFLIQYYNGEERAKGNILERFSAQQFPDLHSELNLSSLELGDSALYFCASSPPDGASGGYGYTFGSGTRLTVV.